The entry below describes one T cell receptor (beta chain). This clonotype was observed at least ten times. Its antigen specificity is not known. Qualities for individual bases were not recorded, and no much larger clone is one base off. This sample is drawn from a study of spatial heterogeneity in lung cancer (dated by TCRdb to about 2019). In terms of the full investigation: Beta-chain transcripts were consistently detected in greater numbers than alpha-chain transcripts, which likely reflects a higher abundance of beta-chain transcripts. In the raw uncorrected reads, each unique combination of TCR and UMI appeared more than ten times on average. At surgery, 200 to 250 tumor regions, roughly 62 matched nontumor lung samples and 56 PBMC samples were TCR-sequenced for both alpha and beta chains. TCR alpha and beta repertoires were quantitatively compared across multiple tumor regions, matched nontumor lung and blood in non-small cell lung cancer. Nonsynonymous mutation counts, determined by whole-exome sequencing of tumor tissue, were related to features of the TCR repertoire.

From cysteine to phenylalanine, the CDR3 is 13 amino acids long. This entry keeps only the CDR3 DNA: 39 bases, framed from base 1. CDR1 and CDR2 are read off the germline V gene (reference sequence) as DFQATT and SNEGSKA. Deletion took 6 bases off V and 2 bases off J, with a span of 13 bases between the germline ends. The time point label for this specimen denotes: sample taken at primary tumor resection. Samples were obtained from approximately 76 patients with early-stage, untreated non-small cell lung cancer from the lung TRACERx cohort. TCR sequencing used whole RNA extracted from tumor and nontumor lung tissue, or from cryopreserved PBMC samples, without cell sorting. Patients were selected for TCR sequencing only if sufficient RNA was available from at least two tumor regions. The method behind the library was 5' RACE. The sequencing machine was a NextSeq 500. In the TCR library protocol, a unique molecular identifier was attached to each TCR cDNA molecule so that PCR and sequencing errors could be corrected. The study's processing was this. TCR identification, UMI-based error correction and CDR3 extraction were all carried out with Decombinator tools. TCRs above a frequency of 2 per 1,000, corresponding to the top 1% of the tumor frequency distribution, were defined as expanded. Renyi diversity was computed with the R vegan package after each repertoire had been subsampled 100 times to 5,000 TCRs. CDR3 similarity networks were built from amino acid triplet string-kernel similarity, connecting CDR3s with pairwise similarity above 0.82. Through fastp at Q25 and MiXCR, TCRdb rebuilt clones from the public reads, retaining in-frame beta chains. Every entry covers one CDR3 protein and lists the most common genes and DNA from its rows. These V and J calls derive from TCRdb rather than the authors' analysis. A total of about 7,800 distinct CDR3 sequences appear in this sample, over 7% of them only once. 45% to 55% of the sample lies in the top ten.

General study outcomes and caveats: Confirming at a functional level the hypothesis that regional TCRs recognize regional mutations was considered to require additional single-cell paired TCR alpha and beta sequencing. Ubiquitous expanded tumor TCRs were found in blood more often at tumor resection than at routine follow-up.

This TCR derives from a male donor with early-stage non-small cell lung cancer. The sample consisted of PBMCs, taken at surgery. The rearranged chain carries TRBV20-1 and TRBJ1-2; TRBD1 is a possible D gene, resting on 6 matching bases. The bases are TGCAGTGCCACAAGCGGGACAAACTATGGCTACACCTTC. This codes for CSATSGTNYGYTF.